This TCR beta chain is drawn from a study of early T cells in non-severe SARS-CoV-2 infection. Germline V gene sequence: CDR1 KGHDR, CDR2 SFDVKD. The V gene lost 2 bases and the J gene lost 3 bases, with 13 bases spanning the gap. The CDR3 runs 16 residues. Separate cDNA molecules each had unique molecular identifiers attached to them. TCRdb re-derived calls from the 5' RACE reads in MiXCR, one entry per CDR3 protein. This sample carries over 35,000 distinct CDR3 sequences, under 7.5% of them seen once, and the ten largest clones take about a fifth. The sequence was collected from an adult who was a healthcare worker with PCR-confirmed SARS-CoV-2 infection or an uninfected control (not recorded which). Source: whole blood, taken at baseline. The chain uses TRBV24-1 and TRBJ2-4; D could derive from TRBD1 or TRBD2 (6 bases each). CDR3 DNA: TGTGCCACCAGTGATTCCCGCAGGGGAGGCAAAAACATTCAGTACTTC. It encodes CATSDSRRGGKNIQYF.